The T cell receptor beta chain under discussion was sequenced for a study of blood T cell repertoires in COVID-19. On the study more broadly: Samples of COVID-19 (acute and convalescent) were obtained from the United States, Italy and Spain. T cells, B-cell-depleted T cells, or PBMCs provided the cDNA or gDNA that served as material.

As processed by the authors: Amplifying reference gene primers gave estimates of nucleated cell counts. Assay used: immunoSEQ multiplex PCR; TCRdb lists only in-frame clones, some missing. Clonal size and the V and J genes are those of that table, whereas D and trimming came from the DNA. The sample yields 50,000 to 70,000 clones, 80% to 95% seen once. The V and J ends lost 5 bases and 0 bases, in that order; junction bases with no gene match: 4. The length of the CDR3 is 15 residues. The germline CDR1 and CDR2 sequences are LNHDA and SQIVND (reference sequence). The rearrangement joins TRBV19 to TRBJ2-3; TRBD1 matches at 8 bases. This sequence originates from a human donor with active COVID-19. The donor label of this sample is uncertain. The sequencing input was peripheral blood. DNA of the CDR3: TGTGCCAGTAGTTCCTACAGGGGGAGCACAGATACGCAGTATTTT. This translates into CASSSYRGSTDTQYF.